The 29 T cell receptor beta chains given below trace back to one sample, sequenced in a study of CD8+ T cells in alopecia areata. Extracted from the samples, RNA was reverse transcribed into cDNA to serve as the sequencing template. Profiled with immunoSEQ multiplex PCR; TCRdb holds only in-frame clones, not every one. The data contain 130,000 to 150,000 clones, less than 65% of them singletons. Sequencing was performed on CD8+ T cells sorted from blood. The receptors shown here come from a human donor in good health.

The chain is built from TRBV4-2 and TRBJ2-7; D is undetermined. This CDR3 contains 13 residues. Trimming cost V 0 bases and J 2 bases, with 5 bases left between them. From germline, CDR1 is LGHNA and CDR2 YNFKEQ. The CDR3 nucleotides read TGTGCCAGCAGCCAAGAGCCGACCTACGAGCAGTACTTC. Amino acids: CASSQEPTYEQYF.

The gene calls are TRBV29-1 and TRBJ2-7; D is perhaps TRBD2 (6 bases). Per the germline V gene, CDR1 is SQVTM and CDR2 is ANQGSEA. V dropped 6 bases and J dropped 0 bases, with 12 bases sitting between them. The CDR3 covers 13 residues. The CDR3 loop reads CSVVWEASYEQYF. As DNA, the CDR3 is TGCAGCGTCGTCTGGGAGGCCTCCTACGAGCAGTACTTC.

This clone was counted a few times. The chain carries TRBV29-1 and TRBJ2-7; the D gene is possibly TRBD1 (6 bases). V lost 7 bases to trimming and J lost 3 bases, with 16 bases between them. This CDR3 region has 13 residues. The germline CDR1 and CDR2 sequences are SQVTM and ANQGSEA. CDR3 sequence reads: CSAVSRDNYEQYF. CDR3 sequence (DNA): TGCAGCGCTGTCTCCCGGGACAACTACGAGCAGTACTTC.

This clone was seen more than once but under ten times. This chain joins TRBV4-3 and TRBJ2-1; D possibly uses TRBD1 or TRBD2 (5 bases each). Germline values: CDR1 LGHNA, CDR2 YSLEER. V gave up 1 base and J gave up 4 bases, with 23 bases separating them. The CDR3 is 19 amino acids. CDR3 in amino acids: CASSQGRIERDPNYNEQFF. Written as DNA, the CDR3 is TGCGCCAGCAGCCAAGGAAGAATTGAACGGGACCCCAATTACAATGAGCAGTTCTTC.

J is TRBJ2-2 and V is TRBV23-1; D remains ambiguous. TRBV23-1 is an ORF; its function is uncertain. This CDR3 region has 15 residues. Between the trimmed V and J ends, which lost 8 bases and 1 base, there was a span of 14 bases. CDR3 amino acids: CASALGSRNTGELFF. As DNA, the CDR3 is TGCGCCAGCGCACTGGGGTCACGGAACACCGGGGAGCTGTTTTTT.

This chain connects TRBV7-9 to TRBJ1-5; D gene unclear. Trimming left V 10 bases short and J 2 bases short, with 9 bases between. The CDR3 has 12 residues. Germline V CDR1 and CDR2: SEHNR, FQNEAQ (reference sequence). The CDR3 loop is CATGGGNQPQHF. The CDR3 nucleotides read TGTGCCACCGGCGGGGGCAATCAGCCCCAGCATTTT.

The rearrangement uses TRBV28 and TRBJ1-1, with TRBD1 matching over 8 bases. Germline trimming cut 0 bases from V and 0 bases from J; bases unmatched to any gene: 3. The germline CDR1 and CDR2 sequences are MDHEN and SYDVKM. The CDR3 covers 16 residues. The CDR3 sequence: CASSLWGDRLNTEAFF. CDR3 DNA: TGTGCCAGCAGTTTATGGGGGGACAGGTTGAACACTGAAGCTTTCTTT.

The V and J genes are TRBV30 and TRBJ2-7; 8 bases are a match to TRBD1. The V and J ends lost 4 bases and 4 bases, in that order; junction bases with no gene match: 9. This CDR3 has 14 amino acids. Germline CDR1 is GTSNPN and CDR2 is SVGIG (reference sequence). CDR3 protein: CAWNWGTGAYEQYF. The DNA of the CDR3 is TGTGCCTGGAACTGGGGGACAGGTGCGTACGAGCAGTACTTC.

The chain couples TRBV7-9 to TRBJ2-7; weak D call: TRBD2 (5 bases). The CDR3 contains 12 residues. Germline V gene data show CDR1 as SEHNR and CDR2 as FQNEAQ (reference sequence). V lost 4 bases to trimming and J lost 4 bases, with 8 bases between them. The CDR3 DNA is TGTGCCAGCAGCTCCGGGGTATACGAGCAGTACTTC. This encodes CASSSGVYEQYF.

Worth noting for this clone: Other DNA sequences in this specimen translate into the identical CDR3. CDR3 protein: CASSFSTSYEQYF. CDR3 nucleotides: TGTGCCAGCAGTTTCAGTACTTCCTACGAGCAGTACTTC. The chain has TRBV27 and TRBJ2-7; unclear D gene. V was trimmed by 3 bases and J by 1 base, leaving 7 bases between them. Germline values: CDR1 MNHEY, CDR2 SMNVEV (reference sequence). This CDR3 spans 13 amino acids.

The chain has TRBV6-6 and TRBJ1-1; possibly TRBD1 for D (6 bases). In germline, CDR1 is MNHNY, CDR2 SVGAGI (reference sequence). V lost 0 bases to trimming and J lost 1 base, with 12 bases between them. This CDR3 region has 16 residues. CDR3 coding DNA: TGTGCCAGCAGTTACTCTAGACAGGTCGGGAACACTGAAGCTTTCTTT. It codes for CASSYSRQVGNTEAFF.

This clone was seen a handful of times. The chain joins TRBV25-1 to TRBJ1-4, with 7 bases fitting TRBD1. V was clipped by 6 bases and J by 8 bases; unmatched bases: 9. CDR3 length: 14 amino acids. The germline CDR1 and CDR2 sequences are MGHDK and SYGVNS. CDR3 sequence (DNA): TGTGCCAGCAGGGAGACAGGGACCGGAGAAAAACTGTTTTTT. This sequence encodes CASRETGTGEKLFF.

This clone appeared a few times. V and J are TRBV15 and TRBJ2-7; a possible D gene is TRBD1 (5 bases). V gave up 0 bases and J gave up 1 base, with 19 bases separating them. CDR1 is LNHNV and CDR2 is YYDKDF in the germline V gene (reference sequence). CDR3 length: 18 amino acids. This chain's CDR3 is CATSRDWSRRVGSYEQYF. CDR3 DNA: TGTGCCACCAGCAGAGATTGGAGCCGCAGGGTAGGGTCCTACGAGCAGTACTTC.

The J gene is TRBJ1-1, the V gene TRBV4-1, with 8 bases matching TRBD1. Germline trimming cut 4 bases from V and 3 bases from J; bases unmatched to any gene: 7. Germline CDR1 is MGHRA and CDR2 is YSYEKL. The CDR3 contains 15 residues. CDR3 sequence reads: CASSRGRGLDTEAFF. In DNA form, the CDR3 reads TGCGCCAGCAGCCGGGGCAGGGGGCTGGACACTGAAGCTTTCTTT.

This chain uses TRBV19 with TRBJ2-1; D is ambiguous. The CDR3 is made up of 12 amino acids. The V and J ends lost 2 bases and 5 bases respectively, with 4 bases between them. The V gene's germline CDR1 is LNHDA and CDR2 SQIVND (reference sequence). The CDR3 nucleotides read TGTGCCAGTAGTATACCGAACAATGAGCAGTTCTTC. Translation gives CASSIPNNEQFF.

The table lists this clone with a few counts. The chain combines TRBV29-1 with TRBJ1-2; tentative D call: TRBD1 (5 bases). This CDR3 is built from 12 residues. The V gene's germline CDR1 is SQVTM and CDR2 ANQGSEA. The germline V and J ends were trimmed by 1 base and 4 bases, with 7 bases remaining between them. The CDR3 region is CSVEAGIYGYTF. For the CDR3, the DNA is TGCAGCGTTGAAGCAGGGATCTATGGCTACACCTTC.

This clone was seen only once. J is TRBJ1-5 and V is TRBV30; a weak D match, TRBD1 (6 bases). CDR1 GTSNPN and CDR2 SVGIG come from the germline V gene (reference sequence). Trimming removed 0 bases at V and 4 bases at J, with 13 bases between. The CDR3 is 15 amino acids. CDR3 sequence reads: CAWSVPGGRNQPQHF. The CDR3 bases are TGTGCCTGGAGTGTTCCGGGGGGGCGGAATCAGCCCCAGCATTTT.

This clone was counted only a few times. V gene TRBV29-1 combines with J gene TRBJ1-2; maybe TRBD1 (5 bases). This CDR3 spans 13 amino acids. CDR1 is SQVTM and CDR2 is ANQGSEA in the germline V gene. V lost 4 bases and J 7 bases, leaving 16 bases between the germline ends. CDR3 amino acids: CSVAVRDPFGYTF. For the CDR3, the DNA is TGCAGCGTTGCGGTACGGGACCCCTTTGGCTACACCTTC. The variable domain in full, with the rest retrieved from reference TRBV29-1 and TRBJ1-2, is SAVISQKPSRDICQRGTSLTIQCQVDSQVTMMFWYRQQPGQSLTLIATANQGSEATYESGFVIDKFPISRPNLTFSTLTVSNMSPEDSSIYLCSVAVRDPFGYTFGSGTRLTVV.

V is TRBV6-5 and J is TRBJ2-5; the D is unclear. Germline-derived CDR1 and CDR2 are MNHEY and SVGAGI. Between the trimmed V and J ends, which lost 0 bases and 4 bases, there was a span of 9 bases. The CDR3 has 14 amino acids. The CDR3 region has the DNA TGTGCCAGCAGTTACTCTCCGAGGATAGAGACCCAGTACTTC. This encodes CASSYSPRIETQYF.

This clone was counted once. Within the sample, other DNA sequences also encode this same CDR3. The rearrangement uses TRBV29-1 and TRBJ1-2, with unresolved D. This CDR3 comprises 11 residues. Trimming removed 6 bases from V and 4 bases from J, with 9 bases in between. The germline V gene has CDR1 SQVTM and CDR2 ANQGSEA. As DNA, the CDR3 is TGCAGCGTGGAGGGTCGCTATGGCTACACCTTC. Protein: CSVEGRYGYTF.

This clone was counted between two and nine times. The chain couples TRBV7-9 to TRBJ2-5, with 7 positions matching TRBD1. CDR3 size: 13 residues. V was clipped by 3 bases and J by 3 bases; unmatched bases: 1. Looked up from germline, CDR1 is SEHNR and CDR2 is FQNEAQ (reference sequence). Here the CDR3 reads CASSFGTEETQYF. The CDR3, as DNA: TGTGCCAGCAGCTTCGGGACAGAAGAGACCCAGTACTTC. The full variable domain, rest sourced from reference TRBV7-9 and TRBJ2-5, is DTGVSQNPRHKITKRGQNVTFRCDPISEHNRLYWYRQTLGQGPEFLTYFQNEAQLEKSRLLSDRFSAERPKGSFSTLEIQRTEQGDSAMYLCASSFGTEETQYFGPGTRLLVL.

This clone was counted between two and nine times. V is TRBV7-9 and J is TRBJ2-5; perhaps D is TRBD1 or TRBD2 (6 bases each). V lost 5 bases and J 2 bases, leaving 9 bases between the germline ends. This CDR3 is 13 amino acids long. The germline V gene has CDR1 SEHNR and CDR2 FQNEAQ (reference sequence). CDR3 sequence (DNA): TGTGCCAGCAGCCTAGGGGGGCAAGAGACCCAGTACTTC. Protein: CASSLGGQETQYF.

The chain is built from TRBV7-6 and TRBJ2-7; TRBD1 matches 9 bases. V lost 1 base and J lost 4; bases outside the gene matches: 11. In germline, CDR1 is SGHVS, CDR2 FNYEAQ. The CDR3 extends over 17 amino acids. The CDR3 DNA follows: TGTGCCAGCAGCTTAGGGCCCCCCTTACAGGGGGCGTACGAGCAGTACTTC. Protein: CASSLGPPLQGAYEQYF.

The V and J genes are TRBV6-4 and TRBJ2-7, with D hard to call. The CDR3 is made up of 15 amino acids. Germline V gene sequence: CDR1 MRHNA, CDR2 SNTAGT. V was trimmed by 0 bases and J by 3 bases, leaving 12 bases between them. The CDR3 is CASSDSSHGRYEQYF. DNA for the CDR3: TGTGCCAGCAGTGACTCGTCTCACGGACGCTACGAGCAGTACTTC.

The genes are TRBV2 and TRBJ2-3; D is perhaps TRBD2 (5 bases). The CDR3 loop spans 14 amino acids. Trimming left V 3 bases short and J 3 bases short, with 10 bases between. Germline V gene lookup returns CDR1 SNHLY and CDR2 FYNNEI. CDR3 nucleotide sequence: TGTGCCAGCAGTGACGAGGGAAGGACAGATACGCAGTATTTT. This codes for CASSDEGRTDTQYF.

On this clone: Since no conserved phenylalanine or tryptophan closes the CDR3, a read error is the likely cause. The chain couples TRBV6-1 to TRBJ2-4, with TRBD1 as a possible D gene (6 bases). The CDR3 length is 16 residues. The V end lost 3 bases, the J end lost 0 bases, and 12 bases lay between the germline ends. In germline, CDR1 is MNHNS, CDR2 SASEGT. The CDR3 loop reads CASSEAQGPAKNIQYL. As DNA, the CDR3 is TGTGCCAGCAGTGAGGCCCAGGGGCCAGCCAAAAACATTCAGTACCTC.

V gene TRBV4-1 combines with J gene TRBJ2-7, with 10 positions matching TRBD2. The CDR3 spans 15 residues. The trim removed 1 base at V and 4 bases at J, leaving 4 bases unmatched. The germline V gene encodes CDR1 MGHRA and CDR2 YSYEKL. The CDR3 loop is CASSQAGTSAYEQYF. The DNA of the CDR3 is TGCGCCAGCAGCCAAGCCGGGACTAGCGCGTACGAGCAGTACTTC.

This clone was recorded a few times. J is TRBJ2-7 and V is TRBV29-1; 7 nucleotides line up with TRBD1. With 7 bases clipped from V and 6 bases from J, the junction kept 9 bases outside the gene matches. CDR1 SQVTM and CDR2 ANQGSEA come from the germline V gene. The CDR3 is 12 residues long. DNA for the CDR3: TGCAGCGCCGAGACAGGGTGGGCCGAGCAGTACTTC. Amino acid sequence: CSAETGWAEQYF.

The chain combines TRBV27 with TRBJ2-6; no definite D call. There are 15 residues in the CDR3. The V gene lost 3 bases and the J gene lost 4 bases, with 10 bases spanning the gap. The germline gives CDR1 MNHEY, CDR2 SMNVEV (reference sequence). For the CDR3, the DNA is TGTGCCAGCAGTTTTGGTCTCTCAGGGGCCAACGTCCTGACTTTC. Its translation: CASSFGLSGANVLTF.